These 22 T cell receptor beta chains came from one sample sequenced in a study of T cells after somatic rescue of genetic block. TCRdb keeps only in-frame clones here, not all; method: immunoSEQ multiplex PCR. In the table there are fewer than 150,000 clones, about 89% of which are singletons. The material sequenced was peripheral blood mononuclear cells (PBMCs). These TCRs come from a woman in her late teens or twenties.

The V and J genes are TRBV4-1 and TRBJ1-6; D is possibly TRBD1 (5 bases). Trimming took off 0 bases at V and 1 base at J, with 10 bases between the two ends. The CDR3 runs to 17 residues. The germline V gene has CDR1 MGHRA and CDR2 YSYEKL. CDR3 sequence: CASSQDPQGSYNSPLHF. As DNA, the CDR3 is TGCGCCAGCAGCCAAGATCCGCAGGGTTCCTATAATTCACCCCTCCACTTT.

The chain carries TRBV5-4 and TRBJ2-1; 9 bases are shared with TRBD1. Germline V lookup: CDR1 SGHNT, CDR2 YYREEE (reference sequence). V lost 4 bases, J lost 6 bases, and 5 bases stayed unmatched. This CDR3 has 14 amino acids. Written as DNA, the CDR3 is TGTGCCAGCAGCCGTGGGACAGGGCGCAATGAGCAGTTCTTC. Residues: CASSRGTGRNEQFF.

The chain joins TRBV29-1 to TRBJ1-6, with unresolved D. The CDR3 consists of 13 residues. Germline-derived CDR1 and CDR2 are SQVTM and ANQGSEA. The CDR3 DNA is TGCGGAGCTAAATCCGACACGAGTTCACCCCTCCACTTT. Its translation is CGAKSDTSSPLHF.

V and J are TRBV6-5 and TRBJ1-2; D remains unclear. This CDR3 has 13 residues. Germline CDR1 is MNHEY and CDR2 is SVGAGI. The ends were cut back, 8 bases at V and 5 bases at J, with 15 bases in the middle. CDR3: CASARSRMYGYTF. For the CDR3, the DNA is TGTGCCAGCGCGAGGAGCCGGATGTATGGCTACACCTTC.

The chain links TRBV11-2 to TRBJ1-1, with D uncertain. The germline gives CDR1 SGHAT, CDR2 FQNNGV. Trimming removed 4 bases at V and 1 base at J, with 10 bases between. This CDR3 spans 14 amino acids. In DNA, the CDR3 is TGTGCCAGCAGCTCCGGTCGGCCGAACACTGAAGCTTTCTTT. This translates into CASSSGRPNTEAFF.

V is TRBV25-1 and J is TRBJ2-1, with 8 bases matching TRBD2. Germline V CDR1 and CDR2: MGHDK, SYGVNS. The V segment lost 4 bases and the J segment 9 bases; nucleotides outside the gene matches: 8. This CDR3 comprises 14 residues. CDR3 nucleotides: TGTGCCAGCAGTGCAGCTAGCGGGCTGGCTGAGCAGTTCTTC. It codes for CASSAASGLAEQFF.

The chain carries TRBV4-2 and TRBJ2-7, with 9 bases aligning to TRBD1. The CDR3 spans 14 residues. The junction had 3 bases not matched to a gene; V was cut back by 4 bases and J by 2 bases. Germline loops: CDR1 LGHNA, CDR2 YNFKEQ. For the CDR3, the DNA is TGTGCCAGCAGCCTGCGGACAGGGGCCTACGAGCAGTACTTC. Its protein is CASSLRTGAYEQYF.

V gene TRBV28 combines with J gene TRBJ1-1; 10 bases line up with TRBD1. CDR3 size: 17 residues. The germline CDR1 and CDR2 sequences are MDHEN and SYDVKM. V shed 5 bases, J shed 4 bases, and the junction held 13 bases outside the gene matches. The CDR3, as DNA: TGTGCCAGCAGTCCGGGGGGGACAGGGGCGCGGAGCACTGAAGCTTTCTTT. Protein product: CASSPGGTGARSTEAFF.

The V gene is TRBV7-2, the J gene TRBJ2-5, with D possibly TRBD1 on 5 matching bases. V was clipped by 3 bases and J by 5 bases, with 16 bases between them. Germline loops: CDR1 SGHTA, CDR2 FQGNSA. CDR3 length: 15 residues. The CDR3 spells CASSLYGQGRETQYF. In DNA, the CDR3 is TGTGCCAGCAGCTTGTATGGGCAGGGAAGGGAGACCCAGTACTTC.

This clone was picked up a small number of times. The genes are TRBV6-1 and TRBJ1-1; 7 bases fit TRBD1. Germline-derived CDR1 and CDR2 are MNHNS and SASEGT. CDR3 length: 12 residues. The V gene end was trimmed by 7 bases and the J gene end by 4 bases; junction bases not matched to a gene: 3. The CDR3 loop reads CASTRQGTEAFF. CDR3 in DNA: TGTGCCAGCACAAGACAGGGCACTGAAGCTTTCTTT.

V gene TRBV7-9 combines with J gene TRBJ1-1, with no clear D. Germline V gene sequence: CDR1 SEHNR, CDR2 FQNEAQ (reference sequence). The CDR3 runs to 13 residues. Trimming removed 11 bases at V and 0 bases at J, with 13 bases between. CDR3 in amino acids: CACQRAMNTEAFF. The CDR3 DNA reads TGTGCCTGCCAACGGGCCATGAACACTGAAGCTTTCTTT.

The chain couples TRBV27 to TRBJ1-1, with D perhaps matching TRBD1 (5 bases). CDR3 length equals 14 residues. Trimming cost V 7 bases and J 5 bases, with 17 bases left between them. CDR1 is MNHEY, CDR2 SMNVEV, per germline (reference sequence). In DNA form, the CDR3 reads TGTGCCAGCATCCCTCCCCAGGGTATTACTGAAGCTTTCTTT. This sequence encodes CASIPPQGITEAFF.

The chain links TRBV14 to TRBJ1-1; 10 bases are a match to TRBD1. J lost 5 bases, V lost 3 bases, and 6 bases had no gene match. The CDR3 length is 15 residues. CDR1 is SGHDN, CDR2 FVKESK, per germline. The CDR3 loop is CASSQGQGSETEAFF. CDR3 DNA sequence: TGTGCCAGCAGCCAGGGACAGGGGTCGGAGACTGAAGCTTTCTTT.

The rearrangement uses TRBV1 and TRBJ1-1; the D segment call TRBD1 is taken from the table without a DNA check. TRBV1 counts as a pseudogene. The CDR3 is 14 residues long. The chain's CDR3 is CTSSQDSGRAEAFF. DNA for the CDR3: TGCACCAGCAGCCAAGATTCGGGCAGGGCTGAAGCTTTCTTT.

This clone was seen only once. The chain recombines TRBV25-1 with TRBJ1-2, with D hard to call. The ends were cut back, 0 bases at V and 8 bases at J, with 16 bases in the middle. Germline V CDR1 and CDR2: MGHDK, SYGVNS. The CDR3 loop spans 15 amino acids. CDR3 DNA sequence: TGTGCCAGCAGTGAATATCCGGGAAGTCTGGGAGGCTACACCTTC. Protein product: CASSEYPGSLGGYTF.

This rearrangement joins TRBV5-6 to TRBJ2-7, with D uncertain. Trimming stripped 0 bases from V and 2 bases from J, with 9 bases between. This CDR3 has 14 residues. From germline, CDR1 is SGHDT and CDR2 YYEEEE. This chain's CDR3 is CASSLGASTYEQYF. CDR3 nucleotide sequence: TGTGCCAGCAGCTTGGGGGCCTCAACCTACGAGCAGTACTTC.

This sequence joins TRBV28 and TRBJ2-7; D tentatively reads TRBD1 or TRBD2 (5 bases each). Germline assignment: CDR1 MDHEN and CDR2 SYDVKM. The CDR3 is 13 amino acids. The ends were cut back, 4 bases at V and 3 bases at J, with 10 bases in the middle. CDR3 residues: CASSSGPNYEQYF. In nucleotides, the CDR3 is TGTGCCAGCAGTTCGGGACCGAACTACGAGCAGTACTTC.

The rearrangement joins TRBV27 to TRBJ2-2, with 11 bases lining up with TRBD2. The CDR3 covers 16 residues. J lost 2 bases, V lost 6 bases, and 5 bases had no gene match. Germline-derived CDR1 and CDR2 are MNHEY and SMNVEV (reference sequence). CDR3 nucleotides: TGTGCCAGCAGCCGACTAGCGGGGCTTAACACCGGGGAGCTGTTTTTT. This codes for CASSRLAGLNTGELFF.

V and J are TRBV29-1 and TRBJ1-6; a possible D gene is TRBD1 (6 bases). CDR3 length equals 12 residues. Germline V gene lookup returns CDR1 SQVTM and CDR2 ANQGSEA. The germline V and J ends were trimmed by 8 bases and 7 bases, with 12 bases remaining between them. The DNA of the CDR3 is TGCAGCCCCCGACAGGTCAATTCACCCCTCCACTTT. Its translation: CSPRQVNSPLHF.

The chain couples TRBV7-6 to TRBJ1-1, with D unresolved. CDR1 is SGHVS, CDR2 FNYEAQ, per germline. Deletions cut 1 base from V and 7 bases from J, with 13 bases between. The CDR3 runs 14 residues. CDR3 amino acids: CASSLGGQSYEAFF. The DNA of the CDR3 is TGTGCCAGCAGCTTAGGCGGGCAGAGTTATGAAGCTTTCTTT.

The chain uses TRBV7-8 and TRBJ2-2, with D perhaps given as TRBD1 or TRBD2 (6 bases each). Germline loops: CDR1 SGHVS, CDR2 FQNEAQ. Trimming pared 4 bases from V and 1 base from J, leaving 13 bases between. This CDR3 is 16 amino acids long. The CDR3 reads CASSSGGGGNTGELFF. DNA of the CDR3: TGTGCCAGCAGCTCCGGAGGGGGTGGGAACACCGGGGAGCTGTTTTTT.

The chain links TRBV5-1 to TRBJ2-3; D gene unclear. V lost 3 bases, J lost 2 bases, and 4 bases lay in between. The CDR3 runs to 12 residues. The germline CDR1 and CDR2 sequences are SGHRS and YFSETQ. The CDR3 loop reads CASSSHTDTQYF. CDR3 bases: TGCGCCAGCAGCTCCCACACAGATACGCAGTATTTT.